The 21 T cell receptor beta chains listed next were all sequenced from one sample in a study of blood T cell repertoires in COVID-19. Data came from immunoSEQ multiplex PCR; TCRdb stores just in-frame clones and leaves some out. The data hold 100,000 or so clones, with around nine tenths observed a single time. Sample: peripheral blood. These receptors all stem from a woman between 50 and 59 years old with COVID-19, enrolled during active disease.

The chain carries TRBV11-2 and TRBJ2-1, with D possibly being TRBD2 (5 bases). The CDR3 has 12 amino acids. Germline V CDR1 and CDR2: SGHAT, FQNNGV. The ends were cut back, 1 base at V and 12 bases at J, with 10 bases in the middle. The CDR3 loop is CASSLGRGGQFF. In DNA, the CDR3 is TGTGCCAGCAGCTTAGGGAGAGGAGGGCAGTTCTTC.

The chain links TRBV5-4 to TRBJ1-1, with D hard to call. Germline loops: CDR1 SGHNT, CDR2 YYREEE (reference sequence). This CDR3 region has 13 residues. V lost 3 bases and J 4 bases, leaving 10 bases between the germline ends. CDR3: CASSSGSSTEAFF. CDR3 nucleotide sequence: TGTGCCAGCAGCTCAGGTTCCAGCACTGAAGCTTTCTTT.

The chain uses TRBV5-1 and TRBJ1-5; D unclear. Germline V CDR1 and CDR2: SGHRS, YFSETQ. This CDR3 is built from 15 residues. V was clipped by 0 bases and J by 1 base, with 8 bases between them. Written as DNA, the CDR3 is TGCGCCAGCAGCTTGGCCGGGGTGAGCAATCAGCCCCAGCATTTT. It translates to CASSLAGVSNQPQHF.

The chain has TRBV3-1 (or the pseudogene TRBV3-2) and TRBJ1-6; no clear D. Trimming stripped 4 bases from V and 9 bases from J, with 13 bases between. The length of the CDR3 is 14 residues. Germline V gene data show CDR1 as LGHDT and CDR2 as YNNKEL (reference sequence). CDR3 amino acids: CASSPRAGGSPLHF. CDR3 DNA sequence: TGTGCCAGCAGCCCCCGGGCAGGAGGTTCACCCCTCCACTTT.

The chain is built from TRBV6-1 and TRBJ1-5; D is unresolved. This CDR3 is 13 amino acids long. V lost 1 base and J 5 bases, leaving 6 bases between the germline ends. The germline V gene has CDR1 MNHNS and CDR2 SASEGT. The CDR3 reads CASSEGRYQPQHF. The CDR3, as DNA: TGTGCCAGCAGTGAAGGCCGGTATCAGCCCCAGCATTTT.

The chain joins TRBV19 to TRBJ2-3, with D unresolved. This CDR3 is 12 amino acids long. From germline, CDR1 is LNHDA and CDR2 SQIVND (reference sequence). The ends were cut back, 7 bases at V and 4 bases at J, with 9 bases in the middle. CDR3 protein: CASTSRSDTQYF. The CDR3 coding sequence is TGTGCCAGTACTAGTAGGTCAGATACGCAGTATTTT.

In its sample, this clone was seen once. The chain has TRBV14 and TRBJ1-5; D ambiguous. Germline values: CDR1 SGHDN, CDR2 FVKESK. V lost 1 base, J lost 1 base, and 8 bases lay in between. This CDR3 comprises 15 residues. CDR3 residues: CASSQVNKSNQPQHF. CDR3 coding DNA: TGTGCCAGCAGCCAAGTTAACAAGAGCAATCAGCCCCAGCATTTT. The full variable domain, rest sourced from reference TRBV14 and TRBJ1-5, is EAGVTQFPSHSVIEKGQTVTLRCDPISGHDNLYWYRRVMGKEIKFLLHFVKESKQDESGMPNNRFLAERTGGTYSTLKVQPAELEDSGVYFCASSQVNKSNQPQHFGDGTRLSIL.

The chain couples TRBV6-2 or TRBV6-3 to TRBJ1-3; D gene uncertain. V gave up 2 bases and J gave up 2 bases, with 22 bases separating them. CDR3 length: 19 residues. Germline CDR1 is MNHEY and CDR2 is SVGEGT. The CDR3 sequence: CASSYGYRGSESPGNTIYF. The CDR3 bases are TGTGCCAGCAGTTACGGTTATCGGGGATCTGAGTCACCTGGAAACACCATATATTTT.

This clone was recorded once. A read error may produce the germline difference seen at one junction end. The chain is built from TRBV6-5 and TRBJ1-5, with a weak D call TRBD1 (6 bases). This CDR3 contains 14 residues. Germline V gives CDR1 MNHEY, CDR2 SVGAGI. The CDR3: CASSYSQGNQPQHF. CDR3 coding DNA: TGTGCCAGCAGTTACTCACAGGGCAACCAGCCCCAGCATTTT.

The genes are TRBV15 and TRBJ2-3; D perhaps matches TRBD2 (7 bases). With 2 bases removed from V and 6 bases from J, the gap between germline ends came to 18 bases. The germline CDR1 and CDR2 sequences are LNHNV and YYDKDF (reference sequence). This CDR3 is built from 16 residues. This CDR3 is CATSRRTGGLGDTQYF. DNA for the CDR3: TGTGCCACCAGCAGACGAACGGGGGGCTTAGGCGATACGCAGTATTTT.

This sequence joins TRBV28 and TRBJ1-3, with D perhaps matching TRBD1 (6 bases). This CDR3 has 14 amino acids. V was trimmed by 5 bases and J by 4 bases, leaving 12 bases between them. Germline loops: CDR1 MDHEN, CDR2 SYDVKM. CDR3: CASSLQGQGNTIYF. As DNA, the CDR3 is TGTGCCAGCAGTCTCCAGGGGCAAGGAAACACCATATATTTT.

CDR3 sequence (DNA): TGTGCCGGCGAGGGAGAAAGTCAGCCCCAGCATTTT. It translates to CAGEGESQPQHF. J is TRBJ1-5 and V is TRBV30; D remains ambiguous. Germline CDR1 and CDR2: GTSNPN and SVGIG (reference sequence). The CDR3 sequence is 12 residues long. Trimming shortened V by 8 bases and J by 6 bases, and 14 bases separated the two germline ends.

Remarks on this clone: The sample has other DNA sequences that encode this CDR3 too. CDR3 residues: CASSLSRYEQYF. The CDR3 DNA reads as TGTGCCAGCAGTTTGTCCCGCTACGAGCAGTACTTC. The chain links TRBV7-2 to TRBJ2-7; no clear D gene. The germline V gene has CDR1 SGHTA and CDR2 FQGNSA. The V end lost 6 bases, the J end lost 3 bases, and 9 bases lay between the germline ends. The CDR3 runs to 12 residues.

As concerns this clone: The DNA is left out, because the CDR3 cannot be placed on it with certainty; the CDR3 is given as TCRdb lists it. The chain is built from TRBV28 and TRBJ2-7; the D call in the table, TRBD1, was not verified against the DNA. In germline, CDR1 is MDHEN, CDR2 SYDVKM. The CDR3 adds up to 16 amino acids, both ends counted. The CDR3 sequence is CASSSSGQGSPYEQYF.

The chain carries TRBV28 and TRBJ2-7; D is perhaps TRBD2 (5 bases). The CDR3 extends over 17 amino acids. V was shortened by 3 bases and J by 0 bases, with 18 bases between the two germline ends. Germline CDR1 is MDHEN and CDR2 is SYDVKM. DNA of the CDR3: TGTGCCAGCAGTTTGGTGGTTAGTAGCGACTCCTCCTACGAGCAGTACTTC. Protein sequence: CASSLVVSSDSSYEQYF.

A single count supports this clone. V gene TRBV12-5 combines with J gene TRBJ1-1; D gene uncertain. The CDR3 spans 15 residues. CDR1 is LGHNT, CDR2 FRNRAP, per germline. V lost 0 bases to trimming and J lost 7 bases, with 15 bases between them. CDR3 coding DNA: TGTGCTAGTGGTTTGGTACTATCGGAACAATATGAAGCTTTCTTT. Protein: CASGLVLSEQYEAFF.

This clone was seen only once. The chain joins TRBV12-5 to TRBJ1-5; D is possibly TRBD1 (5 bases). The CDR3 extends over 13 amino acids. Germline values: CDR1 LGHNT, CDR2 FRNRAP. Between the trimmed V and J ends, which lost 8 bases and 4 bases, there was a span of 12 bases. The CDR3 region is CASLTSGNQPQHF. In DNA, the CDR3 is TGTGCTAGTCTGACCTCAGGGAATCAGCCCCAGCATTTT.

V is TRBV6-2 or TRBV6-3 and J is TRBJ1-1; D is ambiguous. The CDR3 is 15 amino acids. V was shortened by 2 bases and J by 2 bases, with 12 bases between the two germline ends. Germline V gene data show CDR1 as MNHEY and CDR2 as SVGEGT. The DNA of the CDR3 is TGTGCCAGCAGTTACCCAAATCTACGTAACACTGAAGCTTTCTTT. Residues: CASSYPNLRNTEAFF.

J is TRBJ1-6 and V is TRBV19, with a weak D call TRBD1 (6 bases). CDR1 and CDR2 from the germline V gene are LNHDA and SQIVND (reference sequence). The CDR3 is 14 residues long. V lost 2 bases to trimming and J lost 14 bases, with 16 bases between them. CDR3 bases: TGTGCCAGTAGTATAAGATTAGGGGGTAAAACCCTCCACTTT. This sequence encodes CASSIRLGGKTLHF.

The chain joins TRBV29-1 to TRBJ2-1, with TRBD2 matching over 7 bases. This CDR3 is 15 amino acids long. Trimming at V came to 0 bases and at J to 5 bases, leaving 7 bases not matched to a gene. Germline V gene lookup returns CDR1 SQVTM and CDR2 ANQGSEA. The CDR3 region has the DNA TGCAGCGTTGAAGATCGGGGAGGGGTGGACAATGAGCAGTTCTTC. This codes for CSVEDRGGVDNEQFF.

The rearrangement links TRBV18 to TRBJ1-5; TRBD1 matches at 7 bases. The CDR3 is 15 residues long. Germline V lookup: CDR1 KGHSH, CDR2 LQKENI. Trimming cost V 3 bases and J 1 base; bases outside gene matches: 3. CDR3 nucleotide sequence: TGTGCCAGCTCACCTACACAGGGGAGCAATCAGCCCCAGCATTTT. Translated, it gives CASSPTQGSNQPQHF.